This T cell receptor (beta chain) originates from a study of blood T cell repertoires in COVID-19. Overall study context: Researchers got acute and convalescent COVID-19 samples from the United States, Italy and Spain.

With respect to this clone: This same CDR3 is encoded by further DNA sequences in the sample.

Trimming cost V 3 bases and J 1 base, with 6 bases left between them. The CDR3 runs to 13 residues. The germline gives CDR1 LNHDA, CDR2 SQIVND (reference sequence). Original analysis: By means of reference gene primer amplification, nucleated cell counts were estimated. TCRdb's table, derived via immunoSEQ multiplex PCR, lists solely in-frame clones and lacks some. V, J and clone size were drawn from that table, and D and trimming were deduced from the DNA. This sample has approximately 480,000 clones, with roughly 89% found just once. The Seattle patients, enrolled during active infection, were followed longitudinally.

The chain joins TRBV19 to TRBJ1-1; D unclear. This clonotype was obtained from a man aged 18 to 29 with COVID-19, enrolled during active disease. Sample: peripheral blood. This chain's CDR3 is CASSIPGNTEAFF. The CDR3 nucleotides are TGTGCCAGTAGTATTCCAGGGAACACTGAAGCTTTCTTT.